The T cell receptor beta chain under discussion was sequenced for a study of T cell responses to AZD1222 COVID-19 vaccine. In the study overall: Pooling was applied to second doses at about 4 or about 12 weeks.

The V end was cut by 5 bases, the J end by 4 bases, with 11 bases between. The CDR3 is 13 amino acids. CDR1 MNHEY and CDR2 SVGEGT come from the germline V gene. Assay: immunoSEQ multiplex PCR; the TCRdb copy retains only in-frame clones and omits some. Counted here are about 54,000 clones, roughly nine tenths occurring once; the ten biggest clones make up 3.9%. This sequence was found in an adult in good health. The sample was peripheral blood, taken on day 0 of AZD1222 vaccination. V and J are TRBV6-2 or TRBV6-3 and TRBJ1-2, with D possibly matching TRBD1 (5 bases). CDR3 sequence: CASSPDGGYGYTF. In DNA form, the CDR3 reads TGTGCCAGCAGTCCGGACGGGGGCTATGGCTACACCTTC.